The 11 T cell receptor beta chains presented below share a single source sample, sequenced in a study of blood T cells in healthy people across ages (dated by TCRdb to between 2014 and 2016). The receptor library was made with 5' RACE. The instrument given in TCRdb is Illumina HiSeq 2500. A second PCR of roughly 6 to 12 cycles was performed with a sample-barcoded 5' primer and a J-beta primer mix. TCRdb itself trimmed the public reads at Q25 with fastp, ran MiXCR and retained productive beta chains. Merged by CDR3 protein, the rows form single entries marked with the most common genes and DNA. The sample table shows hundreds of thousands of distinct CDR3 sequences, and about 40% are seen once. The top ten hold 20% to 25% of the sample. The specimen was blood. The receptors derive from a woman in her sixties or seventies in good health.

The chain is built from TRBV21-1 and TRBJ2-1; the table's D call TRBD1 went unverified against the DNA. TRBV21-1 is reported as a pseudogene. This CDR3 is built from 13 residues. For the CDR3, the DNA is TGTGCCAGCATCCCCCGGCGTTGTCATGAGCAGTTCTTC. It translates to CASIPRRCHEQFF.

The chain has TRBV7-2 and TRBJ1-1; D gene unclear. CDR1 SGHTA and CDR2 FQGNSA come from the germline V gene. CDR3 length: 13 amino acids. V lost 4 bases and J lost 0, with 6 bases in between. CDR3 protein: CASSSILNTEAFF. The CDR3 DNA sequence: TGTGCCAGCAGCTCGATACTGAACACTGAAGCTTTCTTT.

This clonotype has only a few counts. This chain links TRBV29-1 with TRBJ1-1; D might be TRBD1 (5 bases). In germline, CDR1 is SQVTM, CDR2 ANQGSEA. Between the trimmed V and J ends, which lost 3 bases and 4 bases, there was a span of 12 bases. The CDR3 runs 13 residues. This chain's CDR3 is CSVERQGGTEAFF. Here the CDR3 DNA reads TGCAGCGTTGAGAGGCAGGGTGGCACTGAAGCTTTCTTT.

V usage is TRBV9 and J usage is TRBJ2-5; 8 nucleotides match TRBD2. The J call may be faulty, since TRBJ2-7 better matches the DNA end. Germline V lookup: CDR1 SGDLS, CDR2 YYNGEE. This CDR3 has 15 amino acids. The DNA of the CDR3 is TGTGCCAGCAGCGACACGGGGGGGAGATACCACGAGCAGTACTTC. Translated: CASSDTGGRYHEQYF.

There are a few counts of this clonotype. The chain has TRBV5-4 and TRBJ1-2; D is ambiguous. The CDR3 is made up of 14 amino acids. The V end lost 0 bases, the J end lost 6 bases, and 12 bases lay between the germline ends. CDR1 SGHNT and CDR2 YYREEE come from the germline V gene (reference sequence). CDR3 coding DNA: TGTGCCAGCAGCTTGGCCGGAGGGTATGATGGCTACACCTTC. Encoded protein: CASSLAGGYDGYTF.

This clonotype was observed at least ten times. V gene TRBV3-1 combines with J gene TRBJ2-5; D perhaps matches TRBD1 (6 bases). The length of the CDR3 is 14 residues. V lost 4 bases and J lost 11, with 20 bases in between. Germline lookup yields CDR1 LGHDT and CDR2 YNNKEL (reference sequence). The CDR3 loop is CASSPAGARGEQYF. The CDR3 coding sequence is TGTGCCAGCAGCCCTGCAGGGGCCCGGGGTGAGCAGTACTTC.

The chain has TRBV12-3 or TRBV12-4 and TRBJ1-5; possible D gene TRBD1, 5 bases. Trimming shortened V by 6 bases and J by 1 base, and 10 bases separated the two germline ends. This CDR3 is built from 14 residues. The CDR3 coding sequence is TGTGCCAGCAGATTCGGGGGAAGCAATCAGCCCCAGCATTTT. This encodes CASRFGGSNQPQHF.

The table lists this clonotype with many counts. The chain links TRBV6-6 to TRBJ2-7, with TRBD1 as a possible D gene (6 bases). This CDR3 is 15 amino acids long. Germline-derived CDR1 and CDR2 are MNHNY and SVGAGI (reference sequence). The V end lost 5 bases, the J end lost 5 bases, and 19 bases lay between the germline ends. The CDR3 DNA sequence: TGTGCCAGCAGTACTCCCCGGGACAATGGCAACGAGCAGTACTTC. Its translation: CASSTPRDNGNEQYF.

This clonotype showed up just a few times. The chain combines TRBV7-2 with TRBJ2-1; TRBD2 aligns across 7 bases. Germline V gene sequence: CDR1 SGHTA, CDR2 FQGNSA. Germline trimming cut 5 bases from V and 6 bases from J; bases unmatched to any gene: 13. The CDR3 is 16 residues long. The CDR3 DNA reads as TGTGCCAGCAGCCTACCTGCCTGGGACTACCCCAATGAGCAGTTCTTC. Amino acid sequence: CASSLPAWDYPNEQFF.

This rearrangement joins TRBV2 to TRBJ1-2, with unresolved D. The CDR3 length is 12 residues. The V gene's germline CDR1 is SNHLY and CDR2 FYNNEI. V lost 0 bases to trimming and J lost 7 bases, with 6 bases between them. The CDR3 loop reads CASSEARAGYTF. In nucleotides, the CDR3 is TGTGCCAGCAGTGAAGCGAGGGCTGGCTACACCTTC.

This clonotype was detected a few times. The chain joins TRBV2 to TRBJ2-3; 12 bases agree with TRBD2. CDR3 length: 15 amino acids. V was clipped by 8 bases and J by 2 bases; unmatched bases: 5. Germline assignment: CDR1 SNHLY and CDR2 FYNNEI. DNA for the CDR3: TGTGCCAGCGTAAGACTAGCGGGGGTCACAGATACGCAGTATTTT. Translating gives CASVRLAGVTDTQYF.